This TCR beta chain appears in the sequencing data of a study of blood T cell repertoires in COVID-19. Study background: Samples came from the United States, Italy and Spain, spanning acute and convalescent COVID-19.

The CDR3 runs to 14 residues. Germline V lookup: CDR1 KGHSH, CDR2 LQKENI. Trimming removed 0 bases at V and 6 bases at J, with 9 bases between. Participant-given clinical history determined each cohort assignment. Method: immunoSEQ multiplex PCR; TCRdb's copy keeps in-frame clones and lacks some. The sample carries some 350,000 clones, roughly 87% recorded once. The receptor was derived from a woman aged 25 to 39 who had recovered from COVID-19. The chain carries TRBV18 and TRBJ1-5; no clear D. The sequencing sample was made of PBMCs or T cells enriched from blood (not recorded which). CDR3 protein: CASSPPGRAQPQHF. CDR3 coding DNA: TGTGCCAGCTCACCACCCGGGCGGGCTCAGCCCCAGCATTTT.